This T cell receptor beta chain was sequenced for a study of early T cells in non-severe SARS-CoV-2 infection. Study as a whole: Unsorted whole-blood RNA was sequenced in bulk, leaving chains unpaired.

Separate cDNA molecules each had unique molecular identifiers attached to them. Via MiXCR, TCRdb re-called the 5' RACE reads, giving one row per CDR3 protein. Among 75,000 to 80,000 distinct CDR3 sequences, roughly 10% were seen once, and the ten largest hold 12%. Germline V gene sequence: CDR1 MNHEY, CDR2 SVGEGT. This CDR3 is 13 amino acids long. V was shortened by 6 bases and J by 5 bases, with 13 bases between the two germline ends. The TCR was taken from an adult who was a healthcare worker with PCR-confirmed SARS-CoV-2 infection or an uninfected control (not recorded which). The chain employs TRBV6-2 or TRBV6-3 and TRBJ1-2, with D maybe TRBD1 (5 bases). The sequencing used whole blood, collected at baseline. The CDR3, as DNA: TGTGCCAGCAGCCGCGCGGGGCCGTATGGCTACACCTTC. This codes for CASSRAGPYGYTF.